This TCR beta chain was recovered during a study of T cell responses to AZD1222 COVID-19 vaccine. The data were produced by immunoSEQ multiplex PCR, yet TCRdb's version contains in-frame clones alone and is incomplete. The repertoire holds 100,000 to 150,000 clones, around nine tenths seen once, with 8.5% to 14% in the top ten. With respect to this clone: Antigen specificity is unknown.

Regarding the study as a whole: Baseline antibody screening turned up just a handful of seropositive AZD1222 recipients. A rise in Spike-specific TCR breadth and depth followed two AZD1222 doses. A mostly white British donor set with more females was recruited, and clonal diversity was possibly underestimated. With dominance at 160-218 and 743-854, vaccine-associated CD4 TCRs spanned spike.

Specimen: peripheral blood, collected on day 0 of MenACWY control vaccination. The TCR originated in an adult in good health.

CDR3 in amino acids: CASSLPGARHYNEQFF. CDR3 in DNA: TGTGCCAGCAGCCTCCCGGGAGCAAGACATTACAATGAGCAGTTCTTC. The gene calls are TRBV11-2 and TRBJ2-1; possibly TRBD2 for D (6 bases). The CDR3 covers 16 residues. Trimming pared 5 bases from V and 4 bases from J, leaving 18 bases between. Germline loops: CDR1 SGHAT, CDR2 FQNNGV.